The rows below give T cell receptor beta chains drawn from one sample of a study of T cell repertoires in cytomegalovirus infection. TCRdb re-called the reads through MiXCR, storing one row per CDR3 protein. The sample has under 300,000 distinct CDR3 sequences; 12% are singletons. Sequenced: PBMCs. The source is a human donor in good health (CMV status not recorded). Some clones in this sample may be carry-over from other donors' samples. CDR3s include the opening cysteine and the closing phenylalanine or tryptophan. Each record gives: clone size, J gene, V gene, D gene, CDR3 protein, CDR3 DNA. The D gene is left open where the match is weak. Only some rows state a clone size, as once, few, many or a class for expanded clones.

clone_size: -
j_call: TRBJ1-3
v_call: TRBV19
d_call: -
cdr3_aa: CASTEGGRDTIYF
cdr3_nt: TGTGCCAGCACGGAGGGCGGGAGGGACACCATATATTTT

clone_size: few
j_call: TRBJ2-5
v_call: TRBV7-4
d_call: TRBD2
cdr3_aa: CASSPWGDGGNQETQYF
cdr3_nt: TGTGCCAGCAGCCCCTGGGGCGACGGGGGGAACCAAGAGACCCAGTACTTC

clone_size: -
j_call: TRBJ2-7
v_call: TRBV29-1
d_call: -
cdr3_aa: CSVHVGKGVYF
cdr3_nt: TGCAGCGTCCACGTTGGAAAGGGGGTGTACTTC

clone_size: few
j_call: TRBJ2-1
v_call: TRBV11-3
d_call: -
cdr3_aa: CASSLDLATQFF
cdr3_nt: TGTGCCAGCAGCTTAGATCTCGCCACTCAGTTCTTC

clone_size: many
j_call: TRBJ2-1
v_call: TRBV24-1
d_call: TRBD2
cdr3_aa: CATSYPGGGNEQFF
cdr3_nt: TGTGCCACCAGTTACCCGGGAGGAGGGAATGAGCAGTTCTTC

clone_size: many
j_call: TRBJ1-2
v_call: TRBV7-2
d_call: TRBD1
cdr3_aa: CASSYLTGGYGYTF
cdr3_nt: TGTGCCAGCAGCTACTTGACAGGGGGCTATGGCTACACCTTC

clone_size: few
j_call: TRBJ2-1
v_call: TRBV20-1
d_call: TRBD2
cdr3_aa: CSAGPRTSGGNEQFF
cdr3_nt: TGCAGTGCTGGACCTAGGACTAGCGGGGGGAATGAGCAGTTCTTC

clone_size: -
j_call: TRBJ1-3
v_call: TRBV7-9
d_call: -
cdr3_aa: CASPGRSLNTIYF
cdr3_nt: TGTGCCAGCCCTGGGAGGTCCTTAAACACCATATATTTT

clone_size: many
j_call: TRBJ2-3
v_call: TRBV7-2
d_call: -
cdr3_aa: CASSSRALSNTQYF
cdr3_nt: TGTGCCAGCAGCTCTCGGGCCCTGTCGAATACGCAGTATTTT

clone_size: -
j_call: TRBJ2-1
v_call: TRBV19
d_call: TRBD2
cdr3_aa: CASSIRTSGVSYNEQFF
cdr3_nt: TGTGCCAGTAGTATTCGGACTAGCGGGGTCTCCTACAATGAGCAGTTCTTC

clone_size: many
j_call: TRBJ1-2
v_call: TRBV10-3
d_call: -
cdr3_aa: CAISESSGREDYGYTF
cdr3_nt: TGTGCCATCAGTGAGTCGAGCGGCAGGGAGGACTATGGCTACACCTTC

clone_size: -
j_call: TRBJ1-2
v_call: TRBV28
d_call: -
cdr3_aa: CASSLEASYGYTF
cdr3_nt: TGTGCCAGCAGTTTAGAGGCTTCCTATGGCTACACCTTC

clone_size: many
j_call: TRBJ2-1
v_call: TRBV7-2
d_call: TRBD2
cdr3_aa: CASSLASGRDYEQFF
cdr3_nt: TGTGCCAGCAGCTTAGCCAGCGGGAGGGATTATGAGCAGTTCTTC

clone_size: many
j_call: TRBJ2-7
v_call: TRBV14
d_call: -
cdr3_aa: CASSQGPRYEQYF
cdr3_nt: TGTGCCAGCAGCCAGGGCCCGAGATACGAGCAGTACTTC

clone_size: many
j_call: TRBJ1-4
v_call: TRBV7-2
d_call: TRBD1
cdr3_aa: CASSLGLPGQGGRVREKLFF
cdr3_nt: TGTGCCAGCAGCTTAGGACTCCCGGGACAGGGGGGCAGAGTACGAGAAAAACTGTTTTTT

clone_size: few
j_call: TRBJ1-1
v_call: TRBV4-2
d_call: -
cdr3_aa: CASSQASQGLTEAFF
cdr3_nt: TGTGCCAGCAGCCAAGCTTCTCAGGGTTTAACTGAAGCTTTCTTT

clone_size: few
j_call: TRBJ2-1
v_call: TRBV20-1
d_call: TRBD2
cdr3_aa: CSAPGLDWGNEQFF
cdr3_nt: TGCAGTGCTCCGGGACTAGACTGGGGAAATGAGCAGTTCTTC

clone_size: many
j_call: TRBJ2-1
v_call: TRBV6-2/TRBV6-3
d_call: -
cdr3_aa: CASSYQAVYNEQFF
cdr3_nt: TGTGCCAGCAGTTACCAAGCGGTCTACAATGAGCAGTTCTTC

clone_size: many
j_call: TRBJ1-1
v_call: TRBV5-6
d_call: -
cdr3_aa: CASSLSGLLGTEAFF
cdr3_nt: TGTGCCAGCAGCTTATCGGGCCTTTTGGGCACTGAAGCTTTCTTT

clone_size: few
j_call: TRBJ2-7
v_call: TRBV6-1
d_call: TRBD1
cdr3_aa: CASSTRDRASYEQYF
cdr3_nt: TGTGCCAGCAGTACCCGGGACAGGGCTTCCTACGAGCAGTACTTC

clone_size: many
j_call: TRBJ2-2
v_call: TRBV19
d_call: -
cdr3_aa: CASSISGFGTNTGELFF
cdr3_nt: TGTGCCAGTAGTATATCAGGCTTCGGAACGAACACCGGGGAGCTGTTTTTT

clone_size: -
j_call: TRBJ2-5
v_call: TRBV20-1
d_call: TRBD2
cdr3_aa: CSATGGFQETQYF
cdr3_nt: TGCAGTGCTACGGGGGGGTTCCAAGAGACCCAGTACTTC

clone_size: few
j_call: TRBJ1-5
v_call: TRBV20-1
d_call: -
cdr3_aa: CSARRGFDQPQHF
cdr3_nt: TGCAGTGCCCGGAGAGGGTTTGATCAGCCCCAGCATTTT

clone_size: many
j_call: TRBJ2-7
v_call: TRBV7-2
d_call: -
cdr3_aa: CASSLSSRAIPYEQYF
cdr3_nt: TGTGCCAGCAGCTTATCAAGCAGGGCCATTCCCTACGAGCAGTACTTC

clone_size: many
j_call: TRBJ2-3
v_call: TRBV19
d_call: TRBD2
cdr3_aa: CASSMRAGLSTDTQYF
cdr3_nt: TGTGCCAGTAGTATGAGAGCGGGGCTCAGCACAGATACGCAGTATTTT

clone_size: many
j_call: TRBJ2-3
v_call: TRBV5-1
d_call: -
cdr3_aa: CASSASLNTQYF
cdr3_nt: TGCGCCAGCAGCGCCTCGCTCAATACGCAGTATTTT

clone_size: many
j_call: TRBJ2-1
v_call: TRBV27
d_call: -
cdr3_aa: CASSLRQVSYNEQFF
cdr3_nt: TGTGCCAGCAGTTTAAGACAGGTCTCCTACAATGAGCAGTTCTTC

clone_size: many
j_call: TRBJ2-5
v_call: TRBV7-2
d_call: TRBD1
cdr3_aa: CASSSGQGLKTQYF
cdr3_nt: TGTGCCAGCAGCTCCGGACAGGGCCTGAAGACCCAGTACTTC

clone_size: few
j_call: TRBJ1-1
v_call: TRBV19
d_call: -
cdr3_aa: CASSIAAWNTEAFF
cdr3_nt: TGTGCCAGTAGTATAGCGGCCTGGAACACTGAAGCTTTCTTT

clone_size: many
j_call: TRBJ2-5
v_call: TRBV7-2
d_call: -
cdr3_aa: CASSRASAQETQYF
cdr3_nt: TGTGCCAGCAGCCGGGCCTCTGCTCAAGAGACCCAGTACTTC

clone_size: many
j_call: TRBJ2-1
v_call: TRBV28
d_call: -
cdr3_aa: CASTPLGRKDNEQFF
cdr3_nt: TGTGCCAGCACCCCATTGGGGCGGAAAGACAATGAGCAGTTCTTC

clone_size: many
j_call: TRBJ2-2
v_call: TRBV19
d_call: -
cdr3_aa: CASSTEATGELFF
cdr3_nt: TGTGCCAGTAGTACCGAAGCTACCGGGGAGCTGTTTTTT

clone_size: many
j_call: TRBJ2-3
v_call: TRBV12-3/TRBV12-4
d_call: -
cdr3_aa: CASSPTWGSTDTQYF
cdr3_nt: TGTGCCAGCAGTCCGACGTGGGGCAGCACAGATACGCAGTATTTT

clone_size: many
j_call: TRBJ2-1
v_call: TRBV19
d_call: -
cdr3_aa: CASSIPAGEQFF
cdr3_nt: TGTGCCAGTAGTATCCCAGCGGGTGAGCAGTTCTTC

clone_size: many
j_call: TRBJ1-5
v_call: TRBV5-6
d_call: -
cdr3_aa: CASSLRDRRNQPQHF
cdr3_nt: TGTGCCAGCAGCCTTAGGGACCGACGCAATCAGCCCCAGCATTTT

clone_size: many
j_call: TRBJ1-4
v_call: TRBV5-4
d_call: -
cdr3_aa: CASSHGKYEKLFF
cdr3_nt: TGTGCCAGCAGCCACGGGAAGTATGAAAAACTGTTTTTT

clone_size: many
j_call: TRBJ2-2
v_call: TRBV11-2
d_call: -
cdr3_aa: CASSLVKLLSTGELFF
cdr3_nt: TGTGCCAGCAGCTTAGTAAAGCTCCTGTCCACCGGGGAGCTGTTTTTT

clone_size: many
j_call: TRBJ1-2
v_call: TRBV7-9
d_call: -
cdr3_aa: CASSFVQGGYTF
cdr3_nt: TGTGCCAGCAGCTTTGTTCAGGGGGGCTACACCTTC

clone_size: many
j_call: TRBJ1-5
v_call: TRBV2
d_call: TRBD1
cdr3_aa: CASGQGRQPQHF
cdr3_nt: TGTGCCAGTGGACAGGGGAGGCAGCCCCAGCATTTT

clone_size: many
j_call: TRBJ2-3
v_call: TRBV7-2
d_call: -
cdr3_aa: CASSSPRTGRGGTQYF
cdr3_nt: TGTGCCAGCAGCTCCCCGAGGACAGGGAGGGGGGGTACGCAGTATTTT

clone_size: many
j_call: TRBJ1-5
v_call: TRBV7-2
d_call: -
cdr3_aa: CASSQRQGVGQPQHF
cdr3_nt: TGTGCCAGCAGCCAAAGGCAGGGAGTGGGTCAGCCCCAGCATTTT

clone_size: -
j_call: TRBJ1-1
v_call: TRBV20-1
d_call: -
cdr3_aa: CSARQGLNTEAFF
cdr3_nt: TGCAGTGCTAGACAGGGGTTGAACACTGAAGCTTTCTTT

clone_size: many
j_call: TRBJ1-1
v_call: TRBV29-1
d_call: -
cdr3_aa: CSVEDLQGRGDEAFF
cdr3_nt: TGCAGCGTTGAGGACCTACAGGGAAGGGGGGATGAAGCTTTCTTT

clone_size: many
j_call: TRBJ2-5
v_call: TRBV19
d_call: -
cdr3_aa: CASSITGRERETQYF
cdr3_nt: TGTGCCAGTAGTATAACTGGCAGGGAGAGAGAGACCCAGTACTTC

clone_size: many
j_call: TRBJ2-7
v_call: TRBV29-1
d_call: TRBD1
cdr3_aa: CSAGQGTEQYF
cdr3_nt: TGCAGCGCCGGACAGGGAACCGAGCAGTACTTC

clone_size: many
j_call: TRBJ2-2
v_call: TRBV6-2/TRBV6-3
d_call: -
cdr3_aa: CASSYDARRGNPLFF
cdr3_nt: TGTGCCAGCAGTTACGACGCTAGAAGGGGTAATCCACTGTTTTTT

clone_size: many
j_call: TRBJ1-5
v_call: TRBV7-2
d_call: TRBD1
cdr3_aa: CASSLGDRVNQPQHF
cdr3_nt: TGTGCCAGCAGCTTAGGGGACAGGGTAAATCAGCCCCAGCATTTT

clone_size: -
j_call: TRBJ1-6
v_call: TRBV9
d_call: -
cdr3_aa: CASSTTTSHGSPLHF
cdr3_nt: TGTGCCAGCAGCACCACGACAAGCCACGGTTCACCCCTCCACTTT

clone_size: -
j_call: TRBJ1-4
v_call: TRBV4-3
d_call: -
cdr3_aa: CASSQEYEANEKLFF
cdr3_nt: TGCGCCAGCAGCCAAGAATACGAAGCTAACGAAAAACTGTTTTTT

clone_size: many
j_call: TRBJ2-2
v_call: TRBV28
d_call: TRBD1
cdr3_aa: CASNTGTGGSGELFF
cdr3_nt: TGTGCCAGCAATACCGGGACAGGGGGCTCCGGGGAGCTGTTTTTT

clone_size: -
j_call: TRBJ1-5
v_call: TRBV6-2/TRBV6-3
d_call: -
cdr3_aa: CASSYVGTGLQHF
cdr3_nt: TGTGCCAGCAGTTACGTGGGGACCGGTCTTCAGCATTTT

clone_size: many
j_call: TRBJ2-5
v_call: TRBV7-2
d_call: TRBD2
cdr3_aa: CASSLDSGRPQETQYF
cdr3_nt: TGTGCCAGCAGCTTAGATAGCGGGAGGCCGCAAGAGACCCAGTACTTC

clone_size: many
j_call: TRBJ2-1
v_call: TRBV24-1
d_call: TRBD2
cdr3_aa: CATSDLGVGTSGSSYNEQFF
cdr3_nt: TGTGCCACCAGTGATCTAGGGGTCGGGACTAGCGGGAGTTCCTACAATGAGCAGTTCTTC

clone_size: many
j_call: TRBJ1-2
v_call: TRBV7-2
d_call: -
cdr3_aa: CASSSAGAPNYGYTF
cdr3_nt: TGTGCCAGCAGCAGTGCCGGGGCCCCTAACTATGGCTACACCTTC